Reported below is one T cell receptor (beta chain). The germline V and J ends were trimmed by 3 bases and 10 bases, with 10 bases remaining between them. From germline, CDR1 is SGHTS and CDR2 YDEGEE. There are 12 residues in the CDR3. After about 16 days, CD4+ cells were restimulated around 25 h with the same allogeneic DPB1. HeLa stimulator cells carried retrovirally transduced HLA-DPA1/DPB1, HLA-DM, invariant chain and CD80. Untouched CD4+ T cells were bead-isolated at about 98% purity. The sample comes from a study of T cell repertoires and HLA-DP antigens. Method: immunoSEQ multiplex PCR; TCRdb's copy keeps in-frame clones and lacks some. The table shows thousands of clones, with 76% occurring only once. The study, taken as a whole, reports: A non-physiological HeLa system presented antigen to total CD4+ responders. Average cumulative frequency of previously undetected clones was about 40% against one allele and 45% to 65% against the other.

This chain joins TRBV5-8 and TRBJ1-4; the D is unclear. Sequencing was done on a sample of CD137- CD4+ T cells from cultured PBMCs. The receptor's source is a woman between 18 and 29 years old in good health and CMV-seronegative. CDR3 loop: CASSSGYTKLFF. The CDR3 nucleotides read TGTGCCAGCAGCTCGGGGTATACAAAACTGTTTTTT.